The 3 T cell receptor beta chains below all came from one sample that was sequenced in a study of blood T cell repertoires in COVID-19. The method was immunoSEQ multiplex PCR; TCRdb's version includes in-frame clones alone and lacks a portion of them. This sample yields over 200,000 clones, of which 80% to 90% are seen a single time; roughly 8% belongs to the top ten. The sequenced sample was peripheral blood. The receptors derive from a woman in her fifties or sixties with active or convalescent COVID-19.

The chain carries TRBV19 and TRBJ1-2, with 8 bases identical to TRBD1. CDR1 is LNHDA and CDR2 is SQIVND in the germline V gene (reference sequence). The CDR3 totals 13 residues. Trimming cost V 6 bases and J 4 bases; bases outside gene matches: 4. The CDR3 is CASRRTGSYGYTF. As DNA, the CDR3 is TGTGCCAGTAGAAGGACAGGGAGCTATGGCTACACCTTC.

The rearrangement links TRBV6-5 to TRBJ1-5; 8 bases map to TRBD1. Germline trimming cut 8 bases from V and 4 bases from J; bases unmatched to any gene: 10. The CDR3 loop spans 15 amino acids. The germline gives CDR1 MNHEY, CDR2 SVGAGI. CDR3 coding DNA: TGTGCCAGCTACCAAAGGACAGGGAGTAATCAGCCCCAGCATTTT. Protein product: CASYQRTGSNQPQHF.

On this clone itself: Other DNA sequences within the sample encode an identical CDR3. The V gene is TRBV28, the J gene TRBJ1-2, with D tentatively TRBD1 (5 bases). The CDR3 loop spans 13 amino acids. V lost 2 bases and J lost 8, with 12 bases in between. CDR1 is MDHEN and CDR2 is SYDVKM in the germline V gene. The CDR3 loop reads CASSLETGGGYTF. The CDR3 nucleotides are TGTGCCAGCAGTTTAGAGACCGGGGGGGGCTACACCTTC.